These 27 T cell receptor beta chains came from one sample sequenced in a study of cytomegalovirus exposure and HLA in healthy donors. Researchers ran the PCR with 60 Vbeta and 13 Jbeta primers. TCRdb keeps only in-frame clones here, not all; method: immunoSEQ multiplex PCR. Of approximately 150,000 clones listed, roughly 78% are singletons. Sequencing was carried out using PBMCs. The receptors stem from a woman between 50 and 59 years old in good health and CMV-seropositive.

The chain is built from TRBV4-1 and TRBJ2-1; 8 bases map to TRBD2. The CDR3 runs to 17 residues. The ends lost 0 bases at V and 9 bases at J; junction bases unmatched: 13. CDR1 and CDR2 from the germline V gene are MGHRA and YSYEKL. DNA for the CDR3: TGCGCCAGCAGCCAAGATAAGGGACTAGGGGTTATGAGTGAGCAGTTCTTC. Encoded protein: CASSQDKGLGVMSEQFF.

The rearrangement joins TRBV18 to TRBJ1-3; D possibly corresponds to TRBD1 (5 bases). Trimming pared 6 bases from V and 0 bases from J, leaving 12 bases between. This CDR3 is 15 amino acids long. Germline lookup yields CDR1 KGHSH and CDR2 LQKENI. In nucleotides, the CDR3 is TGTGCCAGCTCTGGGGCAGCGAACTCTGGAAACACCATATATTTT. It encodes CASSGAANSGNTIYF.

V usage is TRBV5-1 and J usage is TRBJ1-1; D remains ambiguous. CDR3 length: 12 residues. Germline lookup yields CDR1 SGHRS and CDR2 YFSETQ. The V end lost 0 bases, the J end lost 11 bases, and 11 bases lay between the germline ends. CDR3 protein: CASSLDGLLAFF. CDR3 nucleotide sequence: TGCGCCAGCAGCTTGGACGGTTTGCTGGCTTTCTTT.

The CDR3 here is CASSFEGNQPQHF. The CDR3 coding sequence is TGCGCCAGCAGCTTCGAGGGAAATCAGCCCCAGCATTTT. This chain connects TRBV5-1 to TRBJ1-5; D ambiguous. The CDR3 covers 13 residues. Germline V gene data show CDR1 as SGHRS and CDR2 as YFSETQ. Trimming removed 2 bases from V and 4 bases from J, with 7 bases in between.

This chain uses TRBV14 with TRBJ2-5, with TRBD2 matching over 8 bases. Germline CDR1 reads SGHDN; CDR2 reads FVKESK. V lost 6 bases, J lost 5 bases, and 8 bases stayed unmatched. The CDR3 is made up of 14 amino acids. This CDR3 is CASSLGLVYETQYF. For the CDR3, the DNA is TGTGCCAGCAGTTTGGGACTAGTTTATGAGACCCAGTACTTC.

CDR3 sequence reads: CASSLARAGNEQFF. Written as DNA, the CDR3 is TGTGCCAGCAGCTTAGCCAGGGCCGGGAATGAGCAGTTCTTC. V usage is TRBV11-1 and J usage is TRBJ2-1; TRBD1 might be the D (5 bases). Per germline, CDR1 SGHAT and CDR2 FQDESV (reference sequence). The CDR3 extends over 14 amino acids. Trimming removed 0 bases at V and 7 bases at J, with 10 bases between.

This clone was seen more than once but under ten times. The chain joins TRBV9 to TRBJ1-2; TRBD1 is a possible D gene (5 bases). The germline CDR1 and CDR2 sequences are SGDLS and YYNGEE. Trimming shortened V by 3 bases and J by 4 bases, and 19 bases separated the two germline ends. This CDR3 comprises 16 residues. The CDR3 coding sequence is TGTGCCAGCAGCGCTGTCCGAGACAGTCCGGGCTATGGCTACACCTTC. It yields the protein CASSAVRDSPGYGYTF. The full variable domain, in which reference TRBV9 and TRBJ1-2 provide the parts outside the CDR3, is DSGVTQTPKHLITATGQRVTLRCSPRSGDLSVYWYQQSLDQGLQFLIQYYNGEERAKGNILERFSAQQFPDLHSELNLSSLELGDSALYFCASSAVRDSPGYGYTFGSGTRLTVV.

The gene calls are TRBV9 and TRBJ2-7; the D gene is possibly TRBD2 (6 bases). CDR3 length equals 15 residues. The V end was cut by 0 bases, the J end by 2 bases, with 12 bases between. The germline CDR1 and CDR2 sequences are SGDLS and YYNGEE. The CDR3 sequence: CASSVGLADAYEQYF. The CDR3 DNA is TGTGCCAGCAGCGTAGGGTTAGCGGACGCCTACGAGCAGTACTTC.

This clone showed up just once. The genes are TRBV9 and TRBJ1-4, with 7 bases aligning to TRBD1. Germline CDR1 SGDLS, CDR2 YYNGEE. V shed 0 bases, J shed 8 bases, and the junction held 4 bases outside the gene matches. This CDR3 contains 14 residues. CDR3 coding DNA: TGTGCCAGCAGCGTAGAACAGGGGAGCGAAAAACTGTTTTTT. It encodes CASSVEQGSEKLFF.

The rearrangement uses TRBV7-9 and TRBJ2-2; D not resolved. The germline CDR1 and CDR2 sequences are SEHNR and FQNEAQ (reference sequence). Trimming left V 1 base short and J 4 bases short, with 7 bases between. This CDR3 has 14 amino acids. The chain's CDR3 is CASSLGQVTGELFF. The CDR3 DNA reads as TGTGCCAGCAGCTTAGGGCAGGTCACCGGGGAGCTGTTTTTT.

The chain is built from TRBV5-4 and TRBJ2-2; 8 bases are shared with TRBD1. The CDR3 has 15 amino acids. V shed 3 bases and J 3 bases; nucleotides not matched to a gene: 4. The germline V gene has CDR1 SGHNT and CDR2 YYREEE (reference sequence). Here the CDR3 DNA reads TGTGCCAGCAGCTCCGGGACAGGCTACACCGGGGAGCTGTTTTTT. Its protein is CASSSGTGYTGELFF.

The rearrangement uses TRBV7-8 and TRBJ1-1; the match to TRBD1 covers 7 bases. In germline, CDR1 is SGHVS, CDR2 FQNEAQ. The length of the CDR3 is 19 residues. The V segment lost 1 base and the J segment 7 bases; nucleotides outside the gene matches: 21. CDR3: CASSLGLIGTTGATVEAFF. The CDR3 region has the DNA TGTGCCAGCAGCTTAGGGCTCATAGGAACTACAGGGGCTACCGTTGAAGCTTTCTTT.

This clone has only a few counts. The chain carries TRBV19 and TRBJ2-1; 11 nucleotides agree with TRBD2. From germline, CDR1 is LNHDA and CDR2 SQIVND (reference sequence). The CDR3 totals 15 residues. The V and J ends lost 1 base and 10 bases, in that order; junction bases with no gene match: 6. The CDR3 DNA reads as TGTGCCAGTAGTATAGGTAGCGGGGGGGCCCGGGAGCAGTTCTTC. Amino acids: CASSIGSGGAREQFF.

V gene TRBV5-8 combines with J gene TRBJ2-7; D remains ambiguous. The CDR3 consists of 15 residues. Trimming pared 4 bases from V and 4 bases from J, leaving 18 bases between. Germline-derived CDR1 and CDR2 are SGHTS and YDEGEE. CDR3 DNA sequence: TGTGCCAGCAGCCCTAGACCCGCCCCACCTTACGAGCAGTACTTC. This gives the protein CASSPRPAPPYEQYF.

The chain carries TRBV9 and TRBJ2-3; 9 bases map to TRBD2. V trimming: 0 bases; J trimming: 3 bases; junction bases outside the gene matches: 8. This CDR3 is built from 17 residues. Germline V gives CDR1 SGDLS, CDR2 YYNGEE. Written as DNA, the CDR3 is TGTGCCAGCAGCGTAGTAAGCGGGGGGCCTAGGACAGATACGCAGTATTTT. Protein: CASSVVSGGPRTDTQYF.

The chain joins TRBV7-3 to TRBJ2-2, with TRBD1 matching over 7 bases. Trimming cost V 8 bases and J 5 bases; bases outside gene matches: 5. CDR1 and CDR2 from the germline V gene are SGHTA and FQGTGA. This CDR3 has 13 amino acids. The CDR3 coding sequence is TGTGCCAGCCGGACAGGTTTTACCGGGGAGCTGTTTTTT. Translated: CASRTGFTGELFF.

The chain couples TRBV7-3 to TRBJ2-1, with TRBD1 identical over 8 bases. CDR3 length: 15 amino acids. The germline V gene encodes CDR1 SGHTA and CDR2 FQGTGA. V was pared by 0 bases and J by 4 bases, with 2 bases of the junction left unmatched. The DNA of the CDR3 is TGTGCCAGCAGCTTAACCGGGACAGGATACAATGAGCAGTTCTTC. The encoded protein is CASSLTGTGYNEQFF. The complete variable domain, with remaining parts taken from reference TRBV7-3 and TRBJ2-1, reads GAGVSQTPSNKVTEKGKYVELRCDPISGHTALYWYRQSLGQGPEFLIYFQGTGAADDSGLPNDRFFAVRPEGSVSTLKIQRTERGDSAVYLCASSLTGTGYNEQFFGPGTRLTVL.

This clone was recorded only once. The CDR3 sequence: CASAISGNTIYF. Here the CDR3 DNA reads TGTGCCAGCGCGATCTCTGGAAACACCATATATTTT. V gene TRBV19 combines with J gene TRBJ1-3; D gene uncertain. Germline V lookup: CDR1 LNHDA, CDR2 SQIVND (reference sequence). Trimming stripped 9 bases from V and 0 bases from J, with 6 bases between. The CDR3 is 12 residues long.

The chain employs TRBV12-5 and TRBJ2-5; weak D call: TRBD2 (6 bases). V lost 5 bases to trimming and J lost 1 base, with 11 bases between them. CDR1 LGHNT and CDR2 FRNRAP come from the germline V gene. The CDR3 runs 14 residues. CDR3 residues: CASGPDYPQETQYF. In DNA, the CDR3 is TGTGCTAGTGGTCCGGACTACCCCCAAGAGACCCAGTACTTC.

The table lists this clone with a few counts. J is TRBJ1-5 and V is TRBV19; tentatively, D is TRBD1 (5 bases). V was clipped by 7 bases and J by 10 bases, with 23 bases between them. The CDR3 contains 15 residues. Germline V gives CDR1 LNHDA, CDR2 SQIVND (reference sequence). CDR3 in DNA: TGTGCCAGTAAGCCTTTGACAGCGTTTTACGGACCCCAGCATTTT. Residues: CASKPLTAFYGPQHF.

The rearrangement links TRBV5-1 to TRBJ1-2, with D possibly being TRBD1 (6 bases). The ends were cut back, 3 bases at V and 8 bases at J, with 20 bases in the middle. The CDR3 consists of 15 residues. Looked up from germline, CDR1 is SGHRS and CDR2 is YFSETQ. The CDR3 DNA is TGCGCCAGCAGCTATCAAGACAGGTTCCTAGAGGGCTACACCTTC. The encoded protein is CASSYQDRFLEGYTF.

The rearrangement joins TRBV11-2 to TRBJ2-5; D perhaps matches TRBD2 (6 bases). This CDR3 region has 15 residues. Germline CDR1 reads SGHAT; CDR2 reads FQNNGV. Trimming left V 5 bases short and J 5 bases short, with 18 bases between. CDR3 nucleotide sequence: TGTGCCAGCAGCCCCCGGGTAGCGGTGGGGGAGACCCAGTACTTC. As protein: CASSPRVAVGETQYF.

The rearrangement uses TRBV7-9 and TRBJ1-4; 10 bases map to TRBD1. Per the germline V gene, CDR1 is SEHNR and CDR2 is FQNEAQ (reference sequence). J gave up 7 bases and V 4 bases, and 3 bases lay outside the gene matches. CDR3 size: 14 residues. The CDR3 nucleotides read TGTGCCAGCAGCTCGACAGGGGGCATTGAAAAACTGTTTTTT. As protein: CASSSTGGIEKLFF.

This chain links TRBV10-1 with TRBJ2-3, with D unclear. The V end lost 4 bases, the J end lost 0 bases, and 8 bases lay between the germline ends. The germline CDR1 and CDR2 sequences are WNHNN and SYGVQD (reference sequence). CDR3 size: 14 residues. The CDR3 here is CASSGDTSTDTQYF. For the CDR3, the DNA is TGCGCCAGCAGTGGAGACACTAGCACAGATACGCAGTATTTT.

This sequence joins TRBV30 and TRBJ1-2, with D perhaps matching TRBD1 (6 bases). CDR3 length: 12 residues. With 1 base removed from V and 7 bases from J, the gap between germline ends came to 10 bases. CDR1 and CDR2 (germline): GTSNPN, SVGIG (reference sequence). The CDR3: CAWSENRVGYTF. DNA for the CDR3: TGTGCCTGGAGTGAGAACAGGGTTGGCTACACCTTC.

The gene calls are TRBV7-9 and TRBJ1-2; TRBD1 is a possible D gene (5 bases). This CDR3 has 13 residues. Trimming left V 5 bases short and J 5 bases short, with 12 bases between. The V gene's germline CDR1 is SEHNR and CDR2 FQNEAQ (reference sequence). CDR3 loop: CASSHGGTYGYTF. The CDR3 DNA is TGTGCCAGCAGCCACGGGGGGACTTATGGCTACACCTTC.

This chain connects TRBV5-1 to TRBJ1-2; perhaps TRBD1 as D (6 bases). CDR1 and CDR2 (germline): SGHRS, YFSETQ. V was trimmed by 4 bases and J by 7 bases, leaving 14 bases between them. CDR3 length equals 13 residues. This CDR3 reads CASSGGGQVGYTF. In DNA, the CDR3 is TGCGCCAGCAGCGGCGGGGGGCAAGTTGGCTACACCTTC.